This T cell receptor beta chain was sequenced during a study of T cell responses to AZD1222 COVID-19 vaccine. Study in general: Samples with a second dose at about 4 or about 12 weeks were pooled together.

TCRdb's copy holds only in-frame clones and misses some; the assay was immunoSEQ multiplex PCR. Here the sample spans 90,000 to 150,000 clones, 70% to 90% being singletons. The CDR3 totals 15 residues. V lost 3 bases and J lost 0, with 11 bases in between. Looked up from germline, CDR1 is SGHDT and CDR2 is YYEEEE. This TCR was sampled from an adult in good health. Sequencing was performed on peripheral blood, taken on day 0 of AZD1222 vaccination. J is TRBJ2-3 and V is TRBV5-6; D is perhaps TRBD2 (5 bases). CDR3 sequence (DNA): TGTGCCAGCAGCTCGAGCGGCCTTAGCACAGATACGCAGTATTTT. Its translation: CASSSSGLSTDTQYF. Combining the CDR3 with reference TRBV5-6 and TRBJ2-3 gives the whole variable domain DAGVTQSPTHLIKTRGQQVTLRCSPKSGHDTVSWYQQALGQGPQFIFQYYEEEERQRGNFPDRFSGHQFPNYSSELNVNALLLGDSALYLCASSSSGLSTDTQYFGPGTRLTVL.